Each of the 10 T cell receptor beta chains below was sequenced from the same sample in a study of blood T cells in healthy people across ages. Using a J-beta primer mix together with a sample-barcoded 5' primer, a second PCR was run for roughly 6 to 12 cycles. MiXCR, run by TCRdb on the 5' RACE reads, gives a single entry per CDR3 protein. The sample carries roughly 1.6 million distinct CDR3 sequences, 30% to 40% recorded once. Sequencing used blood. The receptors stem from a woman aged 25 to 39 in good health.

This clonotype was counted only a few times. The rearrangement joins TRBV9 to TRBJ2-7; 9 nucleotides line up with TRBD2. The V gene's germline CDR1 is SGDLS and CDR2 YYNGEE. V lost 3 bases and J lost 4; bases outside the gene matches: 14. This CDR3 is built from 17 residues. As DNA, the CDR3 is TGTGCCAGCAGCGGGAGCCCCAGTAGCGGGAGAAGATACGAGCAGTACTTC. Protein: CASSGSPSSGRRYEQYF.

This clonotype was detected a few times. This chain connects TRBV6-1 to TRBJ1-6; possibly TRBD1 for D (6 bases). This CDR3 comprises 14 residues. The germline V gene has CDR1 MNHNS and CDR2 SASEGT. V shed 4 bases and J shed 6 bases, with 10 bases lying between them. The CDR3 spells CASSGYRVNSPLHF. The CDR3 bases are TGTGCCAGCAGTGGGTACAGGGTTAATTCACCCCTCCACTTT.

In this sample, this clonotype turned up many times. This chain links TRBV6-6 with TRBJ1-6; possible D gene TRBD1, 5 bases. Between the trimmed V and J ends, which lost 8 bases and 5 bases, there was a span of 16 bases. The CDR3 length is 15 residues. Germline V gene data show CDR1 as MNHNY and CDR2 as SVGAGI (reference sequence). The CDR3 loop is CASLEQAANNSPLHF. The CDR3 DNA sequence: TGTGCCAGCCTAGAACAGGCTGCCAATAATTCACCCCTCCACTTT.

A word on this clonotype: This may arise from a read error, as a much more abundant clone is one base away. The chain carries TRBV2 and TRBJ2-1, with D possibly TRBD2 on 7 matching bases. Germline V gene lookup returns CDR1 SNHLY and CDR2 FYNNEI. The CDR3 is 14 amino acids. The CDR3, as DNA: TGTGCCAGCAGTGAGCGGGGGCCTTACAATGGGCAGTTCTTC. This sequence encodes CASSERGPYNGQFF.

The gene calls are TRBV28 and TRBJ2-7; TRBD1 or TRBD2 may be the D gene (5 bases each). Germline CDR1 MDHEN, CDR2 SYDVKM. There are 14 residues in the CDR3. Between the trimmed V and J ends, which lost 6 bases and 7 bases, there was a span of 19 bases. CDR3 DNA: TGTGCCAGCAGACAGGTGGCCGGGAAAAGGGAGCAGTACTTC. Translated, it gives CASRQVAGKREQYF.

This clonotype has ten or more counts. The chain has TRBV15 and TRBJ2-7, with D tentatively TRBD1 or TRBD2 (6 bases each). The CDR3 length is 14 residues. Germline values: CDR1 LNHNV, CDR2 YYDKDF (reference sequence). V lost 4 bases, J lost 2 bases, and 12 bases lay in between. The CDR3 nucleotides read TGTGCCACCAGCAATCTCCGGGGGCCCTACGAGCAGTACTTC. The encoded protein is CATSNLRGPYEQYF.

This clonotype came up many times. The chain is built from TRBV9 and TRBJ2-1; no firm D call. The V end was cut by 4 bases, the J end by 3 bases, with 17 bases between. The length of the CDR3 is 16 residues. Germline CDR1 reads SGDLS; CDR2 reads YYNGEE. CDR3 sequence (DNA): TGTGCCAGCAGCCAATACAGAGACGGGCACTACAATGAGCAGTTCTTC. This translates into CASSQYRDGHYNEQFF.

The chain links TRBV6-5 to TRBJ2-7, with 9 bases identical to TRBD1. Germline lookup yields CDR1 MNHEY and CDR2 SVGAGI. Losses at the gene ends were 6 bases for V and 7 bases for J; bases not matched to a gene: 16. There are 16 residues in the CDR3. CDR3 sequence reads: CASSPPPGTGIWEQYF. The CDR3 DNA is TGTGCCAGCAGCCCCCCTCCGGGGACAGGGATCTGGGAGCAGTACTTC.

This clonotype was detected only once. J is TRBJ2-5 and V is TRBV24-1; 8 nucleotides agree with TRBD1. V lost 4 bases, J lost 5 bases, and 8 bases stayed unmatched. The germline V gene encodes CDR1 KGHDR and CDR2 SFDVKD. The CDR3 contains 15 residues. The CDR3 region is CATSDSGGSGETQYF. The CDR3 DNA sequence: TGTGCCACCAGTGACTCAGGGGGCTCGGGGGAGACCCAGTACTTC.

This chain uses TRBV3-1 with TRBJ2-1, with D possibly TRBD2 on 6 matching bases. V was clipped by 3 bases and J by 9 bases, with 24 bases between them. The CDR3 covers 17 residues. Germline lookup yields CDR1 LGHDT and CDR2 YNNKEL (reference sequence). The CDR3 DNA follows: TGTGCCAGCAGCCACGAAAGGGGCCATTGGGGAGGTATTGAGCAGTTCTTC. This sequence encodes CASSHERGHWGGIEQFF.